The next 12 T cell receptor beta chains were all read from a single sample in a study of blood T cell repertoires in COVID-19. Generated by immunoSEQ multiplex PCR, the TCRdb table keeps only in-frame clones and is missing some. The sample yields 250,000 or so clones, 89% seen once. The material sequenced was peripheral blood. The source is a woman aged 40 to 50 who had recovered from COVID-19.

CDR3 nucleotide sequence: TGTGCCAGCTCACCGCGCGACAGGGGGGATAATTCACCCCTCCACTTT. Translation gives CASSPRDRGDNSPLHF. The chain recombines TRBV18 with TRBJ1-6; 9 positions agree with TRBD1. CDR3 size: 16 residues. V gave up 3 bases and J gave up 5 bases; unmatched junction bases: 5. Germline values: CDR1 KGHSH, CDR2 LQKENI.

The chain carries TRBV28 and TRBJ1-2, with D hard to call. Germline loops: CDR1 MDHEN, CDR2 SYDVKM. The CDR3 sequence is 13 residues long. V lost 2 bases and J 10 bases, leaving 14 bases between the germline ends. The CDR3 is CASSLPGHDDYTF. The CDR3 coding sequence is TGTGCCAGCAGTTTACCAGGCCACGACGACTACACCTTC.

V is TRBV3-1 (or the pseudogene TRBV3-2) and J is TRBJ2-5; weak D call: TRBD1 (5 bases). The germline CDR1 and CDR2 sequences are LGHDT and YNNKEL (reference sequence). Trimming pared 0 bases from V and 4 bases from J, leaving 9 bases between. The CDR3 length is 14 residues. CDR3 amino acids: CASSQEEGAETQYF. The CDR3 nucleotides are TGTGCCAGCAGCCAAGAGGAAGGGGCAGAGACCCAGTACTTC.

This sequence joins TRBV2 and TRBJ1-6; unclear D gene. Trimming left V 3 bases short and J 7 bases short, with 13 bases between. The CDR3 runs 15 residues. CDR1 and CDR2 from the germline V gene are SNHLY and FYNNEI. CDR3 DNA: TGTGCCAGCAGTGACGCATTCGCGGCAAATTCACCCCTCCACTTT. As protein: CASSDAFAANSPLHF.

CDR3 sequence: CASSLRLDGGIRPLEQYV. DNA of the CDR3: TGTGCCAGCAGTCTACGTCTTGATGGCGGGATCCGTCCTTTGGAGCAGTACGTC. This rearrangement joins TRBV6-2 or TRBV6-3 to TRBJ2-7, with TRBD2 as a possible D gene (6 bases). Germline V gene sequence: CDR1 MNHEY, CDR2 SVGEGT. V lost 5 bases and J lost 7, with 30 bases in between. The CDR3 length is 18 residues.

The chain has TRBV19 and TRBJ1-5; D gene ambiguous. The CDR3 spans 17 residues. CDR1 is LNHDA, CDR2 SQIVND, per germline (reference sequence). V was shortened by 6 bases and J by 0 bases, with 18 bases between the two germline ends. The CDR3 here is CASRQVNRSFSNQPQHF. The CDR3 DNA follows: TGTGCCAGTAGGCAAGTGAACAGATCTTTTAGCAATCAGCCCCAGCATTTT.

V is TRBV5-6 and J is TRBJ1-2; D is undetermined. V shed 0 bases and J shed 7 bases, with 13 bases lying between them. This CDR3 has 14 residues. The germline V gene has CDR1 SGHDT and CDR2 YYEEEE. The chain's CDR3 is CASSLARVSSGYTF. Here the CDR3 DNA reads TGTGCCAGCAGCTTGGCTCGGGTTTCCAGTGGCTACACCTTC.

The chain employs TRBV2 and TRBJ1-5, with unresolved D. The germline gives CDR1 SNHLY, CDR2 FYNNEI. The CDR3 sequence is 15 residues long. Trimming pared 5 bases from V and 0 bases from J, leaving 11 bases between. The CDR3 spells CASSKDGNSNQPQHF. CDR3 nucleotide sequence: TGTGCCAGCAGTAAAGACGGGAATAGCAATCAGCCCCAGCATTTT.

The gene calls are TRBV15 and TRBJ2-3; 8 nucleotides line up with TRBD1. The J segment lost 10 bases and the V segment lost 3 bases, leaving 9 bases of the junction unmatched. The CDR3 runs to 14 residues. CDR1 and CDR2 from the germline V gene are LNHNV and YYDKDF (reference sequence). CDR3 loop: CATSRTRQGSPQYF. The CDR3 DNA reads TGTGCCACCAGCAGGACGAGACAGGGGAGTCCGCAGTATTTT.

The gene calls are TRBV11-3 and TRBJ1-1, with D uncertain. Per the germline V gene, CDR1 is SGHNT and CDR2 is YENEEA. CDR3 length equals 15 residues. Trimming cost V 7 bases and J 1 base, with 16 bases left between them. CDR3 sequence reads: CASTNPDRENTEAFF. The CDR3, as DNA: TGTGCCAGCACCAATCCTGACCGGGAGAACACTGAAGCTTTCTTT.

A few counts support this clone. The chain uses TRBV12-3 or TRBV12-4 and TRBJ1-1, with 9 positions matching TRBD1. CDR3 length: 13 residues. The trim removed 6 bases at V and 10 bases at J, leaving 9 bases unmatched. The CDR3 sequence is CASSGGQGKRAFF. DNA of the CDR3: TGTGCCAGCAGCGGGGGACAGGGAAAGCGAGCTTTCTTT.

The chain is built from TRBV7-8 and TRBJ1-5; no clear D. Germline CDR1 SGHVS, CDR2 FQNEAQ. Trimming took off 5 bases at V and 2 bases at J, with 7 bases between the two ends. There are 13 residues in the CDR3. CDR3 residues: CASSPPGNQPQHF. For the CDR3, the DNA is TGTGCCAGCAGCCCCCCAGGCAATCAGCCCCAGCATTTT.